The entry below gives a single T cell receptor (beta chain) sequence along with its context. The junction and the germline gene differ at one end; a read error may be behind it. The data were taken from a study of T cell changes during pregnancy in multiple sclerosis. The assay was immunoSEQ multiplex PCR, and TCRdb's table has in-frame clones only and misses some. Found here are tens of thousands of clones, about 92% of them singletons; the top ten hold roughly 1.4%. This TCR was sampled from a female donor with multiple sclerosis, enrolled in a pregnancy study. Sequenced here: peripheral blood, sampled before pregnancy.

The CDR3 loop is CASSLGTKQETQYF. In DNA form, the CDR3 reads TGTGCCAGCAGTTTAGGGACTAAACAAGAGACCCAGTACTTC. The gene calls are TRBV7-9 and TRBJ2-5, with 7 nucleotides matching TRBD2. CDR3 size: 14 residues. Germline-derived CDR1 and CDR2 are SEHNR and FQNEAQ (reference sequence).